The 16 T cell receptor beta chains below come from one sample, sequenced in a study of blood T cell repertoires in COVID-19. Sequencing was performed with immunoSEQ multiplex PCR; in TCRdb, only in-frame clones are kept and a portion is missing. The sample shows approximately 170,000 clones, approximately 83% of them seen only once. Sequencing was performed on peripheral blood. All receptors come from a man between 65 and 80 years old with active or convalescent COVID-19.

The genes are TRBV6-5 and TRBJ1-3; D gene ambiguous. V dropped 3 bases and J dropped 0 bases, with 6 bases sitting between them. In germline, CDR1 is MNHEY, CDR2 SVGAGI. This CDR3 has 14 amino acids. For the CDR3, the DNA is TGTGCCAGCAGTTATTCAGTCTCTGGAAACACCATATATTTT. Translation gives CASSYSVSGNTIYF.

This chain links TRBV18 with TRBJ2-3; TRBD1 matches at 9 bases. Germline V gene sequence: CDR1 KGHSH, CDR2 LQKENI. The CDR3 has 19 residues. V dropped 3 bases and J dropped 0; count of bases not matched to a gene: 13. DNA of the CDR3: TGTGCCAGCTCACCTAACCGACAGGGGGGGGTTGCAAGCACAGATACGCAGTATTTT. The encoded protein is CASSPNRQGGVASTDTQYF. The full variable domain, with the rest looked up from reference TRBV18 and TRBJ2-3, is NAGVMQNPRHLVRRRGQEARLRCSPMKGHSHVYWYRQLPEEGLKFMVYLQKENIIDESGMPKERFSAEFPKEGPSILRIQQVVRGDSAAYFCASSPNRQGGVASTDTQYFGPGTRLTVL.

The V gene is TRBV18, the J gene TRBJ1-1; tentative D call: TRBD1 (5 bases). The CDR3 extends over 12 amino acids. Trimming stripped 2 bases from V and 7 bases from J, with 8 bases between. CDR1 and CDR2 (germline): KGHSH, LQKENI. The CDR3 coding sequence is TGTGCCAGCTCACCAGCCAGGGTTGAAGCTTTCTTT. Residues: CASSPARVEAFF.

The chain joins TRBV7-3 to TRBJ2-2; TRBD2 matches at 8 bases. This CDR3 comprises 16 residues. The germline V gene encodes CDR1 SGHTA and CDR2 FQGTGA. J was trimmed by 5 bases and V by 4 bases; bases with no gene match: 9. The CDR3 DNA reads as TGTGCCAGCAGCTCGGCCCCGGGACTAGTAACCGGGGAGCTGTTTTTT. As protein: CASSSAPGLVTGELFF.

This chain connects TRBV28 to TRBJ2-4, with D maybe TRBD2 (6 bases). CDR1 and CDR2 from the germline V gene are MDHEN and SYDVKM. The CDR3 loop spans 16 amino acids. Trimming cost V 6 bases and J 0 bases, with 15 bases left between them. CDR3 DNA sequence: TGTGCCAGCAGCCCCCGGGGGAATGTAGCCAAAAACATTCAGTACTTC. Amino acids: CASSPRGNVAKNIQYF.

The chain links TRBV6-5 to TRBJ2-1, with TRBD1 matching over 7 bases. Losses at the gene ends were 6 bases for V and 9 bases for J; bases not matched to a gene: 11. The V gene's germline CDR1 is MNHEY and CDR2 SVGAGI. This CDR3 region has 14 residues. CDR3: CASRGTAAAPEQFF. CDR3 DNA: TGTGCCAGCAGGGGGACAGCCGCCGCTCCTGAGCAGTTCTTC.

The CDR3 protein is CAHTLRQSTGELFF. CDR3 in DNA: TGTGCCCATACACTGAGACAGAGCACCGGGGAGCTGTTTTTT. V usage is TRBV30 and J usage is TRBJ2-2; D is perhaps TRBD1 (5 bases). In germline, CDR1 is GTSNPN, CDR2 SVGIG (reference sequence). Trimming cost V 8 bases and J 4 bases, with 17 bases left between them. CDR3 length: 14 residues.

The chain is built from TRBV18 and TRBJ2-2; D perhaps matches TRBD1 (7 bases). The CDR3 has 16 amino acids. Trimming shortened V by 4 bases and J by 4 bases, and 16 bases separated the two germline ends. The germline CDR1 and CDR2 sequences are KGHSH and LQKENI. The CDR3 nucleotides read TGTGCCAGCTCACACCGACAGGGAGGCGCCACCGGGGAGCTGTTTTTT. It is translated as CASSHRQGGATGELFF.

The chain links TRBV6-2 or TRBV6-3 to TRBJ2-7; 11 bases line up with TRBD1. This CDR3 region has 16 residues. J was trimmed by 5 bases and V by 2 bases; bases with no gene match: 8. The germline gives CDR1 MNHEY, CDR2 SVGEGT. The DNA of the CDR3 is TGTGCCAGCAGTTACCCCCGCGGACAGGGGGCTAACGAGCAGTACTTC. Residues: CASSYPRGQGANEQYF.

The table lists this clone with many counts. This chain uses TRBV5-5 with TRBJ2-7; D is possibly TRBD2 (7 bases). CDR1 is SGHKS, CDR2 YYEKEE, per germline (reference sequence). Trimming pared 0 bases from V and 1 base from J, leaving 17 bases between. CDR3 size: 17 residues. The CDR3 DNA reads TGTGCCAGCAGCTTGGCCTGGGGGGCTAGCGGTTCCTACGAGCAGTACTTC. Translated, it gives CASSLAWGASGSYEQYF.

This chain connects TRBV19 to TRBJ1-2; 11 nucleotides match TRBD1. J gave up 4 bases and V 5 bases, and 9 bases lay outside the gene matches. Germline V gene data show CDR1 as LNHDA and CDR2 as SQIVND (reference sequence). The CDR3 runs 16 residues. The CDR3, as DNA: TGTGCCAGTAGTCCCCGGGGGACAGGGGGGAGCTATGGCTACACCTTC. Amino acid sequence: CASSPRGTGGSYGYTF.

The rearrangement uses TRBV4-3 and TRBJ1-2, with TRBD1 matching over 9 bases. V lost 3 bases to trimming and J lost 0 bases; unmatched junction nucleotides: 14. The germline V gene has CDR1 LGHNA and CDR2 YSLEER. CDR3 length equals 19 residues. The CDR3 region has the DNA TGCGCCAGCAGCCAGTACCCCAGGGGGACAGGGAGAACTAACTATGGCTACACCTTC. Its translation is CASSQYPRGTGRTNYGYTF.

The chain has TRBV29-1 and TRBJ1-2; D perhaps matches TRBD1 (5 bases). V was shortened by 0 bases and J by 4 bases, with 18 bases between the two germline ends. This CDR3 is 16 amino acids long. CDR1 SQVTM and CDR2 ANQGSEA come from the germline V gene. This CDR3 is CSVEDPGQANPYGYTF. The CDR3 bases are TGCAGCGTTGAAGATCCCGGACAAGCAAACCCCTATGGCTACACCTTC.

V usage is TRBV5-6 and J usage is TRBJ2-5, with 7 nucleotides matching TRBD1. The CDR3 runs to 17 residues. V lost 4 bases and J lost 1; bases outside the gene matches: 13. CDR1 and CDR2 from the germline V gene are SGHDT and YYEEEE. Here the CDR3 DNA reads TGTGCCAGCAGCCGCAGCCTCCGGGACAGTGGCCAAGAGACCCAGTACTTC. It yields the protein CASSRSLRDSGQETQYF.

V gene TRBV4-3 combines with J gene TRBJ1-4, with TRBD1 as a possible D gene (5 bases). Germline V CDR1 and CDR2: LGHNA, YSLEER. The CDR3 is 18 amino acids. With 4 bases removed from V and 0 bases from J, the gap between germline ends came to 18 bases. The CDR3 DNA is TGCGCCAGCAGCCGTCGTCTCACAGGTCCCACAACTAATGAAAAACTGTTTTTT. Translation gives CASSRRLTGPTTNEKLFF.

J is TRBJ1-2 and V is TRBV18, with 8 bases that match TRBD1. J lost 5 bases, V lost 4 bases, and 9 bases had no gene match. In germline, CDR1 is KGHSH, CDR2 LQKENI. The CDR3 runs 15 residues. The CDR3 sequence is CASSLGTGEMYGYTF. The CDR3 region has the DNA TGTGCCAGCTCACTCGGGACAGGCGAAATGTATGGCTACACCTTC.